The 29 T cell receptor beta chains listed next were all sequenced from one sample in a study of blood T cell repertoires in COVID-19. Libraries were prepared by immunoSEQ multiplex PCR; TCRdb keeps only in-frame clonotypes and omits some of them. The sample holds 200,000 or so clones, 80% to 90% seen once. Material for sequencing was PBMCs or T cells enriched from blood (not recorded which). The origin of the receptors is a woman aged 40 to 50 with acute COVID-19.

The chain uses TRBV28 and TRBJ1-4; 10 bases agree with TRBD1. CDR1 is MDHEN and CDR2 is SYDVKM in the germline V gene. The CDR3 runs to 15 residues. Trimming at V came to 3 bases and at J to 7 bases, leaving 5 bases not matched to a gene. Written as DNA, the CDR3 is TGTGCCAGCAGTTTTCGACAGGGGGCGCGTGAAAAACTGTTTTTT. This translates into CASSFRQGAREKLFF.

This chain links TRBV27 with TRBJ2-1; TRBD2 matches at 13 bases. Unmatched junction bases numbered 7, after V lost 4 bases and J lost 4 bases. There are 17 residues in the CDR3. Germline CDR1 reads MNHEY; CDR2 reads SMNVEV (reference sequence). The CDR3 sequence: CASSSVRLAGGYNEQFF. The DNA of the CDR3 is TGTGCCAGCAGTTCGGTCAGACTAGCGGGAGGTTACAATGAGCAGTTCTTC.

The chain uses TRBV28 and TRBJ2-1, with a weak D call TRBD1 (6 bases). Germline V CDR1 and CDR2: MDHEN, SYDVKM. The CDR3 is 17 amino acids. V dropped 2 bases and J dropped 5 bases, with 19 bases sitting between them. The CDR3 nucleotides are TGTGCCAGCAGTTTACAGGTCGGGACACCCGAGGACAATGAGCAGTTCTTC. Its translation: CASSLQVGTPEDNEQFF.

This sequence joins TRBV7-8 and TRBJ2-3; D possibly corresponds to TRBD2 (5 bases). Trimming removed 5 bases at V and 0 bases at J, with 12 bases between. This CDR3 has 15 residues. Germline V gene sequence: CDR1 SGHVS, CDR2 FQNEAQ. The CDR3 reads CASSPTAGSTDTQYF. The CDR3 DNA reads as TGTGCCAGCAGCCCTACTGCGGGCAGCACAGATACGCAGTATTTT.

The chain recombines TRBV5-4 with TRBJ2-3; 11 bases are shared with TRBD2. The CDR3 has 17 residues. Per the germline V gene, CDR1 is SGHNT and CDR2 is YYREEE (reference sequence). Germline trimming cut 4 bases from V and 5 bases from J; bases unmatched to any gene: 12. CDR3 coding DNA: TGTGCCAGCAGCCTCTGGGGTAGCGGGAGGGCCGTAGATACGCAGTATTTT. Protein: CASSLWGSGRAVDTQYF.

For the CDR3, the DNA is TGTGCCAGCAGTGAAGGAGTCCCACCCTTTTCTGGTGAAAAACTGTTTTTT. Encoded protein: CASSEGVPPFSGEKLFF. The chain combines TRBV2 with TRBJ1-4; D gene ambiguous. Germline lookup yields CDR1 SNHLY and CDR2 FYNNEI. V was shortened by 1 base and J by 7 bases, with 19 bases between the two germline ends. The CDR3 runs 17 residues.

The rearrangement links TRBV18 to TRBJ1-5; tentative D call: TRBD1 (6 bases). CDR3 size: 15 residues. V gave up 3 bases and J gave up 6 bases, with 15 bases separating them. Germline V CDR1 and CDR2: KGHSH, LQKENI. CDR3 sequence reads: CASSPAGASGQPQHF. CDR3 bases: TGTGCCAGCTCACCCGCAGGGGCGTCGGGTCAGCCCCAGCATTTT.

A single count supports this clone. This chain links TRBV4-1 with TRBJ1-3, with 7 nucleotides matching TRBD1. V was clipped by 8 bases and J by 4 bases; unmatched bases: 8. The germline V gene has CDR1 MGHRA and CDR2 YSYEKL. The CDR3 totals 14 residues. The CDR3 here is CASSKDRVGNTIYF. The DNA of the CDR3 is TGCGCCAGCTCAAAAGACAGGGTGGGAAACACCATATATTTT.

This sequence joins TRBV5-4 and TRBJ2-3; D is possibly TRBD2 (5 bases). The V end was cut by 0 bases, the J end by 1 base, with 6 bases between. CDR1 and CDR2 (germline): SGHNT, YYREEE (reference sequence). The CDR3 consists of 14 residues. CDR3 protein: CASSLVEGTDTQYF. The CDR3 DNA reads TGTGCCAGCAGCTTGGTGGAGGGCACAGATACGCAGTATTTT. Together with reference TRBV5-4 and TRBJ2-3, the CDR3 gives the full variable domain: ETGVTQSPTHLIKTRGQQVTLRCSSQSGHNTVSWYQQALGQGPQFIFQYYREEENGRGNFPPRFSGLQFPNYSSELNVNALELDDSALYLCASSLVEGTDTQYFGPGTRLTVL.

This clone was found once. The chain employs TRBV7-3 and TRBJ2-7, with 7 positions matching TRBD2. V shed 2 bases, J shed 4 bases, and the junction held 5 bases outside the gene matches. Germline values: CDR1 SGHTA, CDR2 FQGTGA. The length of the CDR3 is 14 residues. CDR3 coding DNA: TGTGCCAGCAGCTTATTCGGCGGGAGTTACGAGCAGTACTTC. As protein: CASSLFGGSYEQYF. Looking up the rest from reference TRBV7-3 and TRBJ2-7 gives the full variable domain: GAGVSQTPSNKVTEKGKYVELRCDPISGHTALYWYRQSLGQGPEFLIYFQGTGAADDSGLPNDRFFAVRPEGSVSTLKIQRTERGDSAVYLCASSLFGGSYEQYFGPGTRLTVT.

The chain uses TRBV18 and TRBJ2-3; TRBD2 aligns across 8 bases. This CDR3 has 14 residues. Germline V gene data show CDR1 as KGHSH and CDR2 as LQKENI. After removal of 2 bases from V and 14 bases from J, the junction contained 12 bases not matched to a gene. This CDR3 is CASSPGGRTYFPYF. DNA of the CDR3: TGTGCCAGCTCACCAGGCGGGAGGACATATTTTCCGTATTTT.

V usage is TRBV18 and J usage is TRBJ1-1; TRBD1 matches at 7 bases. Trimming removed 3 bases from V and 0 bases from J; junction bases left unmatched: 7. CDR1 KGHSH and CDR2 LQKENI come from the germline V gene. This CDR3 contains 16 residues. The CDR3 loop reads CASSPPGTAMNTEAFF. DNA for the CDR3: TGTGCCAGCTCACCCCCCGGGACAGCAATGAACACTGAAGCTTTCTTT.

This chain joins TRBV5-4 and TRBJ2-1, with D possibly TRBD2 on 7 matching bases. The V gene's germline CDR1 is SGHNT and CDR2 YYREEE (reference sequence). Trimming shortened V by 8 bases and J by 5 bases, and 14 bases separated the two germline ends. The CDR3 has 13 amino acids. The CDR3 coding sequence is TGTGCCAGTGGAAGGGGGGGGAACAATGAGCAGTTCTTC. Translated: CASGRGGNNEQFF.

The rearrangement links TRBV12-3 or TRBV12-4 to TRBJ2-2; weak D call: TRBD2 (6 bases). V was trimmed by 7 bases and J by 3 bases, leaving 9 bases between them. This CDR3 is 13 amino acids long. The CDR3, as DNA: TGTGCCAGCACTAGCGTTCACACCGGGGAGCTGTTTTTT. Translation: CASTSVHTGELFF.

The chain couples TRBV14 to TRBJ1-2; 7 positions match TRBD1. The CDR3 contains 14 residues. Germline V gene lookup returns CDR1 SGHDN and CDR2 FVKESK. V dropped 1 base and J dropped 2; count of bases not matched to a gene: 1. CDR3 region: CASSQVTGNYGYTF. CDR3 coding DNA: TGTGCCAGCAGCCAAGTGACAGGGAACTATGGCTACACCTTC. Supplemented by reference TRBV14 and TRBJ1-2, the full variable domain reads EAGVTQFPSHSVIEKGQTVTLRCDPISGHDNLYWYRRVMGKEIKFLLHFVKESKQDESGMPNNRFLAERTGGTYSTLKVQPAELEDSGVYFCASSQVTGNYGYTFGSGTRLTVV.

V is TRBV5-4 and J is TRBJ1-2, with 8 bases matching TRBD1. The CDR3 has 15 residues. With 4 bases clipped from V and 0 bases from J, the junction kept 5 bases outside the gene matches. Germline V lookup: CDR1 SGHNT, CDR2 YYREEE (reference sequence). CDR3 sequence: CASSPDRGSNYGYTF. The CDR3 region has the DNA TGTGCCAGCAGCCCCGACAGGGGATCTAACTATGGCTACACCTTC.

This rearrangement joins TRBV5-1 to TRBJ1-6; 9 positions match TRBD1. Germline V gene lookup returns CDR1 SGHRS and CDR2 YFSETQ. J was trimmed by 9 bases and V by 4 bases; bases with no gene match: 5. This CDR3 spans 14 amino acids. Here the CDR3 reads CASSVGQGGSPLHF. CDR3 DNA sequence: TGCGCCAGCAGCGTGGGACAGGGAGGTTCACCCCTCCACTTT. The variable domain in full, completed from reference TRBV5-1 and TRBJ1-6, reads KAGVTQTPRYLIKTRGQQVTLSCSPISGHRSVSWYQQTPGQGLQFLFEYFSETQRNKGNFPGRFSGRQFSNSRSEMNVSTLELGDSALYLCASSVGQGGSPLHFGNGTRLTVT.

The rearrangement joins TRBV28 to TRBJ1-2; D not certain. The V gene lost 6 bases and the J gene lost 4 bases, with 9 bases spanning the gap. The CDR3 loop spans 12 amino acids. The germline V gene encodes CDR1 MDHEN and CDR2 SYDVKM. The CDR3 sequence: CASSPRAYGYTF. CDR3 in DNA: TGTGCCAGCAGCCCGCGAGCCTATGGCTACACCTTC.

This rearrangement joins TRBV6-5 to TRBJ2-6; no clear D. Trimming pared 8 bases from V and 0 bases from J, leaving 11 bases between. Germline-derived CDR1 and CDR2 are MNHEY and SVGAGI. This CDR3 contains 15 residues. The CDR3, as DNA: TGTGCCAGCGCAGATCCCTCCTCTGGGGCCAACGTCCTGACTTTC. Translated, it gives CASADPSSGANVLTF.

This clone has more than one count but fewer than ten. This rearrangement joins TRBV9 to TRBJ1-2; 9 bases fit TRBD1. The CDR3 is 17 residues long. From germline, CDR1 is SGDLS and CDR2 YYNGEE. The trim removed 1 base at V and 5 bases at J, leaving 12 bases unmatched. DNA for the CDR3: TGTGCCAGCAGCGTATCGGGGCGTCAGGACAGGGGATATGGCTACACCTTC. It is translated as CASSVSGRQDRGYGYTF.

This clone was counted ten times or more. Here the CDR3 DNA reads TGTGCCAGCAGCCCAGACAGGGTGGATTACAATGAGCAGTTCTTC. It is translated as CASSPDRVDYNEQFF. The V call is TRBV2, the J call TRBJ2-1; 7 positions agree with TRBD1. Germline V gives CDR1 SNHLY, CDR2 FYNNEI. V dropped 6 bases and J dropped 4; count of bases not matched to a gene: 9. The CDR3 loop spans 15 amino acids.

This rearrangement joins TRBV11-2 to TRBJ2-3; 11 bases map to TRBD2. Losses at the gene ends were 0 bases for V and 5 bases for J; bases not matched to a gene: 7. CDR3 length equals 17 residues. CDR1 is SGHAT and CDR2 is FQNNGV in the germline V gene. The CDR3 bases are TGTGCCAGCAGCTTAGAGGGGATCCTAGCGGGAGGAGATACGCAGTATTTT. Translating gives CASSLEGILAGGDTQYF.

The chain couples TRBV18 to TRBJ2-7, with D possibly TRBD1 on 6 matching bases. Trimming cost V 4 bases and J 0 bases, with 10 bases left between them. Germline lookup yields CDR1 KGHSH and CDR2 LQKENI. The CDR3 spans 14 residues. The CDR3 here is CASSLGQSSYEQYF. CDR3 sequence (DNA): TGTGCCAGCTCACTAGGACAGAGCTCCTACGAGCAGTACTTC.

This clone occurred once. The chain employs TRBV7-9 and TRBJ2-7; D possibly corresponds to TRBD1 (6 bases). Germline loops: CDR1 SEHNR, CDR2 FQNEAQ (reference sequence). The germline V and J ends were trimmed by 4 bases and 2 bases, with 9 bases remaining between them. The CDR3 loop spans 13 amino acids. The DNA of the CDR3 is TGTGCCAGCAGCTCGACAGGCACCTACGAGCAGTACTTC. The encoded protein is CASSSTGTYEQYF.

This chain joins TRBV9 and TRBJ2-6; 7 positions agree with TRBD1. This CDR3 spans 16 amino acids. V gave up 3 bases and J gave up 4 bases; unmatched junction bases: 7. Germline V gene sequence: CDR1 SGDLS, CDR2 YYNGEE. The CDR3 loop is CASSARQGPGANVLTF. CDR3 DNA sequence: TGTGCCAGCAGCGCAAGACAGGGTCCCGGGGCCAACGTCCTGACTTTC. Drawing the rest from reference TRBV9 and TRBJ2-6, the complete variable domain is DSGVTQTPKHLITATGQRVTLRCSPRSGDLSVYWYQQSLDQGLQFLIQYYNGEERAKGNILERFSAQQFPDLHSELNLSSLELGDSALYFCASSARQGPGANVLTFGAGSRLTVL.

The chain uses TRBV24-1 and TRBJ2-5; 12 bases line up with TRBD2. Germline assignment: CDR1 KGHDR and CDR2 SFDVKD. This CDR3 is 15 amino acids long. The trim removed 4 bases at V and 5 bases at J, leaving 4 bases unmatched. The CDR3 loop is CATSEILAGGETQYF. The CDR3 coding sequence is TGTGCCACCAGTGAAATCCTAGCGGGGGGGGAGACCCAGTACTTC.

The chain joins TRBV27 to TRBJ1-1, with TRBD1 identical over 11 bases. Germline V gene sequence: CDR1 MNHEY, CDR2 SMNVEV (reference sequence). The CDR3 totals 15 residues. The V gene end was trimmed by 2 bases and the J gene end by 4 bases; junction bases not matched to a gene: 3. The DNA for the CDR3 is TGTGCCAGCAGTTTAGCCGGGACAGGGGGCACTGAAGCTTTCTTT. Protein: CASSLAGTGGTEAFF.

The chain carries TRBV29-1 and TRBJ2-1, with 11 nucleotides matching TRBD2. Trimming took 7 bases from V and 8 from J; bases not matched to a gene: 7. The CDR3 is 13 residues long. Germline-derived CDR1 and CDR2 are SQVTM and ANQGSEA. CDR3 nucleotides: TGCAGCGAGACTAGCGGGGCTATGTATGAGCAGTTCTTC. Amino acids: CSETSGAMYEQFF.

The rearrangement uses TRBV7-8 and TRBJ2-1; a possible D gene is TRBD2 (6 bases). This CDR3 is 17 amino acids long. CDR1 and CDR2 (germline): SGHVS, FQNEAQ. Trimming shortened V by 4 bases and J by 0 bases, and 16 bases separated the two germline ends. The chain's CDR3 is CASSSISGTRSYNEQFF. The CDR3 DNA is TGTGCCAGCAGCTCTATTTCCGGGACTCGCTCCTACAATGAGCAGTTCTTC.